This T cell receptor beta chain was profiled in a study of blood T cell repertoires in COVID-19. Overall study: Whether acute or convalescent, the COVID-19 samples came from the United States, Italy and Spain.

Categorization into cohorts depended on clinical history that participants reported. The protocol was immunoSEQ multiplex PCR, while the TCRdb copy is restricted to in-frame clones and leaves out a portion. Of around 300,000 clones listed, more than 75% are singletons. Deletions cut 9 bases from V and 6 bases from J, with 15 bases between. This CDR3 comprises 12 residues. Germline V CDR1 and CDR2: SNHLY, FYNNEI. The sample was PBMCs or T cells enriched from blood (not recorded which). The chain is built from TRBV2 and TRBJ2-7; D gene ambiguous. The receptor was derived from a woman aged 18-29 years who had recovered from COVID-19. CDR3 DNA sequence: TGTGCCAGTGGGCTTGGCGACGGCGAGCAGTACTTC. It is translated as CASGLGDGEQYF.